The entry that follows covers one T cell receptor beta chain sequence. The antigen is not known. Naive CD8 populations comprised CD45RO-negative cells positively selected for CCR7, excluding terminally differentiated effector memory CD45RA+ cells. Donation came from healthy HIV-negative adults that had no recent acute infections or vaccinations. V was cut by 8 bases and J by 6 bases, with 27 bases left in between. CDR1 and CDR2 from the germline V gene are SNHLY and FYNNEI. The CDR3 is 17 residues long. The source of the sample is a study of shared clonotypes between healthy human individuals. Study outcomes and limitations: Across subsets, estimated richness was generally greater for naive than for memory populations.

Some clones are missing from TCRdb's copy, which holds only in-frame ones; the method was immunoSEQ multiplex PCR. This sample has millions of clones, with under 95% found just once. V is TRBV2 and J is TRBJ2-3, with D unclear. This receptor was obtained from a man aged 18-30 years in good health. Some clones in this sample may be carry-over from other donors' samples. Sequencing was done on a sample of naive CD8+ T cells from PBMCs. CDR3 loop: CASAYSASEFDGDTQYF. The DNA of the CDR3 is TGTGCCAGCGCCTACTCGGCGTCTGAGTTCGATGGGGATACGCAGTATTTT.